The 29 T cell receptor beta chains reported below all come from one sample, sequenced in a study of shared clonotypes between healthy human individuals. The repertoire was sequenced with immunoSEQ multiplex PCR; TCRdb's copy has only in-frame clones and lacks some. The repertoire consists of roughly 2,300,000 clones, with 80% to 95% occurring once and the leading ten covering around 0.38%. Sequences were obtained from naive CD4+ T cells from PBMCs. Subset specified: CD45RA+ positively selected. Every receptor here comes from a man younger than 30 in good health. Some clones in this sample may be carry-over from other donors' samples.

This clone occurred once. The chain joins TRBV5-6 to TRBJ2-2; TRBD1 might be the D (5 bases). With 2 bases removed from V and 3 bases from J, the gap between germline ends came to 11 bases. Germline CDR1 reads SGHDT; CDR2 reads YYEEEE. This CDR3 is built from 15 residues. CDR3 nucleotide sequence: TGTGCCAGCAGCTTCAAGGGGTGGGACACCGGGGAGCTGTTTTTT. It encodes CASSFKGWDTGELFF.

About this clone itself: The junction and the germline gene differ at one end; a read error may be behind it. The V and J genes are TRBV5-6 and TRBJ2-7; TRBD2 aligns across 7 bases. Germline V CDR1 and CDR2: SGHDT, YYEEEE. The CDR3 sequence is 13 residues long. CDR3 in DNA: TGTGCCAGCAGCTTGTTGGGGGAGGGAGAGCGGTACTTC. Residues: CASSLLGEGERYF. The whole variable domain, filled in from reference TRBV5-6 and TRBJ2-7, reads DAGVTQSPTHLIKTRGQQVTLRCSPKSGHDTVSWYQQALGQGPQFIFQYYEEEERQRGNFPDRFSGHQFPNYSSELNVNALLLGDSALYLCASSLLGEGERYFGPGTRLTVT.

This chain uses TRBV6-5 with TRBJ2-5; the D gene is possibly TRBD1 (6 bases). Germline CDR1 and CDR2: MNHEY and SVGAGI. V was pared by 0 bases and J by 5 bases, with 16 bases between. This CDR3 has 16 amino acids. CDR3: CASSYSRPRGGETQYF. The CDR3 DNA is TGTGCCAGCAGTTACTCTCGGCCCAGGGGCGGGGAGACCCAGTACTTC.

This chain links TRBV25-1 with TRBJ2-7, with 9 nucleotides matching TRBD1. Germline CDR1 and CDR2: MGHDK and SYGVNS. The ends lost 2 bases at V and 2 bases at J; junction bases unmatched: 4. The CDR3 consists of 15 residues. This CDR3 is CASSEPGQGTYEQYF. For the CDR3, the DNA is TGTGCCAGCAGTGAACCGGGACAGGGAACCTACGAGCAGTACTTC.

The gene calls are TRBV29-1 and TRBJ2-3; no definite D call. The CDR3 is 17 residues long. CDR1 and CDR2 (germline): SQVTM, ANQGSEA. V was pared by 0 bases and J by 0 bases, with 16 bases between. CDR3 nucleotide sequence: TGCAGCGTTGAAGATGTTCGTACTACTGCTAGCACAGATACGCAGTATTTT. Its translation: CSVEDVRTTASTDTQYF.

CDR3 in amino acids: CASSLDRYGYTF. The CDR3 DNA reads TGTGCCAGCAGCTTAGATAGGTATGGCTACACCTTC. The chain is built from TRBV7-9 and TRBJ1-2; D unresolved. Trimming shortened V by 1 base and J by 5 bases, and 5 bases separated the two germline ends. This CDR3 has 12 residues. Per the germline V gene, CDR1 is SEHNR and CDR2 is FQNEAQ (reference sequence).

This sequence joins TRBV19 and TRBJ2-3; 7 nucleotides line up with TRBD2. Germline CDR1 is LNHDA and CDR2 is SQIVND (reference sequence). The CDR3 is made up of 13 amino acids. V shed 5 bases, J shed 15 bases, and the junction held 14 bases outside the gene matches. CDR3 nucleotides: TGTGCCAGTAGTTACCCACTAGCGACCCTATTTTATTTT. This sequence encodes CASSYPLATLFYF. Filled out from reference TRBV19 and TRBJ2-3, the complete variable domain reads DGGITQSPKYLFRKEGQNVTLSCEQNLNHDAMYWYRQDPGQGLRLIYYSQIVNDFQKGDIAEGYSVSREKKESFPLTVTSAQKNPTAFYLCASSYPLATLFYFGPGTRLTVL.

This chain links TRBV7-9 with TRBJ2-7; possibly TRBD1 or TRBD2 for D (5 bases each). Trimming shortened V by 2 bases and J by 2 bases, and 13 bases separated the two germline ends. The CDR3 has 15 amino acids. The germline V gene has CDR1 SEHNR and CDR2 FQNEAQ (reference sequence). CDR3 DNA sequence: TGTGCCAGCAGCTTATATGAGGGGCCAACCTACGAGCAGTACTTC. Protein: CASSLYEGPTYEQYF.

The V call is TRBV28, the J call TRBJ2-7; 8 bases map to TRBD1. The CDR3 totals 14 residues. J gave up 3 bases and V 3 bases, and 4 bases lay outside the gene matches. In germline, CDR1 is MDHEN, CDR2 SYDVKM. CDR3: CASSFGQGRYEQYF. The CDR3 nucleotides are TGTGCCAGCAGTTTCGGACAGGGACGCTACGAGCAGTACTTC.

The J gene is TRBJ1-1, the V gene TRBV29-1; D might be TRBD1 (6 bases). Germline-derived CDR1 and CDR2 are SQVTM and ANQGSEA. The CDR3 has 13 residues. The germline V and J ends were trimmed by 7 bases and 0 bases, with 12 bases remaining between them. The CDR3 DNA sequence: TGCAGCGGACAGGAAGTTATGAACACTGAAGCTTTCTTT. The encoded protein is CSGQEVMNTEAFF.

The chain couples TRBV10-3 to TRBJ2-3, with 7 bases aligning to TRBD2. V lost 10 bases to trimming and J lost 5 bases; unmatched junction nucleotides: 12. The CDR3 is 14 amino acids. The germline V gene encodes CDR1 ENHRY and CDR2 SYGVKD. CDR3 residues: CATAGAGSEDTQYF. The CDR3 coding sequence is TGTGCCACCGCAGGAGCGGGATCCGAAGATACGCAGTATTTT.

The rearrangement joins TRBV30 to TRBJ2-3; 8 bases are a match to TRBD1. Per germline, CDR1 GTSNPN and CDR2 SVGIG (reference sequence). The CDR3 runs 16 residues. The V gene end was trimmed by 0 bases and the J gene end by 3 bases; junction bases not matched to a gene: 8. The CDR3 DNA reads TGTGCCTGGAGTGTAGTAGCCCGACAGGGGACAGATACGCAGTATTTT. This sequence encodes CAWSVVARQGTDTQYF. Looking up the rest from reference TRBV30 and TRBJ2-3 gives the full variable domain: SQTIHQWPATLVQPVGSPLSLECTVEGTSNPNLYWYRQAAGRGLQLLFYSVGIGQISSEVPQNLSASRPQDRQFILSSKKLLLSDSGFYLCAWSVVARQGTDTQYFGPGTRLTVL.

The rearrangement uses TRBV27 and TRBJ1-2; D unresolved. The germline V gene encodes CDR1 MNHEY and CDR2 SMNVEV (reference sequence). The V gene lost 4 bases and the J gene lost 1 base, with 16 bases spanning the gap. The CDR3 spans 16 residues. The CDR3 region is CASSSPGREGNYGYTF. DNA of the CDR3: TGTGCCAGCAGTTCCCCCGGGCGGGAAGGTAACTATGGCTACACCTTC.

The V call is TRBV18, the J call TRBJ2-3; 8 bases align to TRBD1. V was pared by 3 bases and J by 6 bases, with 8 bases of the junction left unmatched. This CDR3 has 15 amino acids. The germline V gene has CDR1 KGHSH and CDR2 LQKENI. In nucleotides, the CDR3 is TGTGCCAGCTCACCCCTTCAGGGGGCGAAGGATACGCAGTATTTT. This sequence encodes CASSPLQGAKDTQYF.

Comment on this clone: Other DNA sequences within the sample encode an identical CDR3. The genes are TRBV28 and TRBJ1-2, with TRBD1 matching 8 bases. This CDR3 has 13 amino acids. Trimming cost V 6 bases and J 5 bases; bases outside gene matches: 5. CDR1 is MDHEN, CDR2 SYDVKM, per germline. The CDR3: CASSSDRVYGYTF. Here the CDR3 DNA reads TGTGCCAGCAGCTCGGACAGGGTGTATGGCTACACCTTC.

The chain links TRBV19 to TRBJ1-5; no firm D call. V lost 3 bases, J lost 0 bases, and 12 bases lay in between. This CDR3 is 16 amino acids long. Per the germline V gene, CDR1 is LNHDA and CDR2 is SQIVND (reference sequence). Here the CDR3 reads CASSIYVTNSNQPQHF. In nucleotides, the CDR3 is TGTGCCAGTAGTATTTATGTCACCAATAGCAATCAGCCCCAGCATTTT.

The table lists this clone with a count of one. The J gene is TRBJ1-5, the V gene TRBV28, with D unresolved. The germline V gene has CDR1 MDHEN and CDR2 SYDVKM. Between the trimmed V and J ends, which lost 4 bases and 3 bases, there was a span of 10 bases. The CDR3 is made up of 14 amino acids. The CDR3 sequence is CASSWVRNNQPQHF. Written as DNA, the CDR3 is TGTGCCAGCAGTTGGGTTAGGAACAATCAGCCCCAGCATTTT.

The chain employs TRBV2 and TRBJ1-4; D gene uncertain. V lost 5 bases and J lost 3, with 13 bases in between. The germline V gene encodes CDR1 SNHLY and CDR2 FYNNEI. This CDR3 is 15 amino acids long. The CDR3 coding sequence is TGTGCCAGCAGTCCGCGACGAGCCCCTAATGAAAAACTGTTTTTT. Residues: CASSPRRAPNEKLFF.

Points on this clone: This sample includes further DNA sequences coding for the same CDR3. V and J are TRBV6-5 and TRBJ2-3, with a possible D match to TRBD1 (6 bases). Germline loops: CDR1 MNHEY, CDR2 SVGAGI. V was cut by 2 bases and J by 2 bases, with 8 bases left in between. The CDR3 has 14 residues. CDR3 region: CASSYRTATDTQYF. CDR3 sequence (DNA): TGTGCCAGCAGTTACAGGACAGCCACAGATACGCAGTATTTT.

This clone has more than one count but fewer than ten. The chain is built from TRBV30 and TRBJ1-5; TRBD1 might be the D (6 bases). V was cut by 2 bases and J by 4 bases, with 12 bases left in between. Germline CDR1 is GTSNPN and CDR2 is SVGIG (reference sequence). The CDR3 is 14 amino acids. The CDR3, as DNA: TGTGCCTGGAGTACAGGGAGTCGGAATCAGCCCCAGCATTTT. Its translation is CAWSTGSRNQPQHF.

This chain uses TRBV9 with TRBJ1-2; 9 bases agree with TRBD1. Germline CDR1 reads SGDLS; CDR2 reads YYNGEE. Trimming at V came to 2 bases and at J to 5 bases, leaving 4 bases not matched to a gene. This CDR3 has 14 residues. The CDR3 reads CASSVGTGMYGYTF. Here the CDR3 DNA reads TGTGCCAGCAGCGTCGGGACAGGGATGTATGGCTACACCTTC.

This clone was recorded a few times. The sample has other DNA sequences that encode this CDR3 too. The chain carries TRBV28 and TRBJ1-5; D is ambiguous. The CDR3 contains 13 residues. V was trimmed by 5 bases and J by 4 bases, leaving 9 bases between them. From germline, CDR1 is MDHEN and CDR2 SYDVKM. CDR3 coding DNA: TGTGCCAGCAGTGCTGACGGTAATCAGCCCCAGCATTTT. This gives the protein CASSADGNQPQHF.

Concerning this clone itself: The identical CDR3 is also encoded by other nucleotide sequences in the sample. The J gene is TRBJ2-6, the V gene TRBV7-6; D remains unclear. Germline V lookup: CDR1 SGHVS, CDR2 FNYEAQ. This CDR3 comprises 14 residues. V gave up 1 base and J gave up 0 bases, with 1 base separating them. CDR3: CASSLGSGANVLTF. CDR3 DNA: TGTGCCAGCAGCTTAGGCTCTGGGGCCAACGTCCTGACTTTC.

This chain's CDR3 is CASSPTGNEQFF. CDR3 DNA sequence: TGTGCCAGCAGTCCTACAGGGAATGAGCAGTTCTTC. The chain has TRBV5-4 and TRBJ2-1; maybe TRBD1 (6 bases). The CDR3 has 12 amino acids. Germline CDR1 SGHNT, CDR2 YYREEE (reference sequence). The V end was cut by 5 bases, the J end by 7 bases, with 10 bases between.

The V gene is TRBV6-5, the J gene TRBJ2-1; 11 bases align to TRBD2. The CDR3 length is 15 residues. V shed 6 bases and J 3 bases; nucleotides not matched to a gene: 4. In germline, CDR1 is MNHEY, CDR2 SVGAGI. In DNA, the CDR3 is TGTGCCAGCAGATTCACTAGCGGGAGCTACAATGAGCAGTTCTTC. The encoded protein is CASRFTSGSYNEQFF.

CDR3 residues: CASSLSQGANEQYF. The CDR3, as DNA: TGTGCCAGCAGTTTATCGCAGGGGGCAAACGAGCAGTACTTC. This chain links TRBV27 with TRBJ2-7; 8 nucleotides match TRBD1. The trim removed 0 bases at V and 5 bases at J, leaving 3 bases unmatched. This CDR3 is built from 14 residues. From germline, CDR1 is MNHEY and CDR2 SMNVEV (reference sequence).

As concerns this clone: Compared with germline, one end of the junction differs, possibly owing to a read error. The V call is TRBV5-6, the J call TRBJ1-2, with D tentatively TRBD1 (5 bases). This CDR3 spans 14 amino acids. The germline CDR1 and CDR2 sequences are SGHDT and YYEEEE. CDR3 in DNA: TGTGCCAGCAGCCCTCCGACAGCTAACTATGGCTGCACCTTC. Its translation is CASSPPTANYGCTF.

This clone was seen only once. Mismatch with germline at one junction end may stem from a read error. J is TRBJ2-1 and V is TRBV12-5; unclear D gene. Germline values: CDR1 LGHNT, CDR2 FRNRAP. This CDR3 region has 13 residues. This CDR3 reads CASGLVGSTRRLF. The CDR3 DNA sequence: TGTGCTAGTGGTTTGGTAGGGTCCACTCGTCGGCTCTTC.

This clone has only a few counts. The chain combines TRBV2 with TRBJ1-5; D gene unclear. The length of the CDR3 is 15 residues. V was clipped by 4 bases and J by 2 bases, with 12 bases between them. Germline-derived CDR1 and CDR2 are SNHLY and FYNNEI. This CDR3 reads CASSGRGAGNQPQHF. The CDR3 DNA sequence: TGTGCCAGCAGTGGTCGGGGTGCGGGCAATCAGCCCCAGCATTTT.